This is a list of T cell receptor beta chains from one sample in a study of early T cells in non-severe SARS-CoV-2 infection. TCRdb re-called the 5' RACE reads through MiXCR, storing one row per CDR3 protein. The data show almost 65,000 distinct CDR3 sequences, around 4.6% seen once. The specimen was whole blood. These receptors originate from an adult who was a healthcare worker with PCR-confirmed SARS-CoV-2 infection or an uninfected control (not recorded which). Both conserved end residues are part of each CDR3. Each record gives: D gene, V gene, clone size, J gene, CDR3 protein, CDR3 DNA. A D gene is named only where the DNA matches it firmly. Only part of the rows carry a size: once, few, many, or a class if the clone is expanded.

>-|TRBV12-3/TRBV12-4|few|TRBJ2-4
CASSQGHLAKNIQYF
TGTGCCAGCAGTCAAGGACATTTAGCCAAAAACATTCAGTACTTC
>-|TRBV10-3|many|TRBJ2-7
CAAGTAYEQYF
TGTGCCGCAGGAACAGCCTACGAGCAGTACTTC
>-|TRBV25-1|-|TRBJ1-1
CASSELGARTEAFF
TGTGCCAGCAGTGAATTGGGGGCAAGGACTGAAGCTTTCTTT
>TRBD1|TRBV7-9|-|TRBJ2-7
CASSSYTGDNSYEQYF
TGTGCCAGCAGCTCCTACACAGGGGACAACTCCTACGAGCAGTACTTC
>-|TRBV19|many|TRBJ2-1
CASSIPLAGPFF
TGTGCCAGTAGTATCCCCCTCGCAGGGCCGTTCTTC
>TRBD2|TRBV6-5|many|TRBJ2-2
CASRDGGITGELFF
TGTGCCAGCAGGGACGGGGGGATCACCGGGGAGCTGTTTTTT
>TRBD1|TRBV10-3|many|TRBJ1-5
CAISDPHRGLSNQPQHF
TGTGCCATCAGTGACCCTCACAGGGGCCTTAGCAATCAGCCCCAGCATTTT
>-|TRBV7-2|many|TRBJ2-3
CASSFRGTDTQYF
TGTGCCAGCAGCTTTAGGGGCACAGATACGCAGTATTTT
>-|TRBV9|many|TRBJ1-2
CASSPRQGQSMIGGYTF
TGTGCCAGCAGCCCGCGGCAAGGACAGTCGATGATAGGTGGCTACACCTTC
>-|TRBV9|many|TRBJ1-1
CASSGRFDDPRSAFF
TGTGCCAGCAGCGGCCGCTTTGACGACCCCCGGAGTGCTTTCTTT
>-|TRBV4-2|-|TRBJ1-1
CASSQENGGAQWNTEAFF
TGTGCCAGCAGCCAAGAGAATGGGGGGGCGCAATGGAACACTGAAGCTTTCTTT
>TRBD2|TRBV20-1|many|TRBJ2-1
CSADPGLAGYNEQFF
TGCAGTGCTGATCCGGGACTAGCGGGGTACAATGAGCAGTTCTTC
>TRBD1|TRBV7-9|few|TRBJ1-2
CASSSDLGQTNYGYTF
TGTGCCAGCAGCTCCGACCTGGGACAGACTAACTATGGCTACACCTTC
>TRBD1|TRBV5-4|many|TRBJ2-1
CASSWDRGEQFF
TGTGCCAGCAGCTGGGACAGGGGTGAGCAGTTCTTC
>TRBD2|TRBV10-1|-|TRBJ2-7
CASSLGLEPTGQYF
TGCGCCAGCAGCCTCGGACTAGAGCCTACGGGGCAGTACTTC
>TRBD2|TRBV20-1|few|TRBJ2-1
CSASSYSSGRADEQFF
TGCAGTGCTAGCTCCTATTCTAGCGGGAGGGCCGACGAGCAGTTCTTC